The present entry profiles one T cell receptor (beta chain) with its context. As processed by the authors: Estimation of nucleated cell counts relied on the amplification of reference gene primers. Assay used: immunoSEQ multiplex PCR; TCRdb lists only in-frame clones, some missing. D and trimming come from the DNA, and the V and J calls and clone size come from that table. The sample includes 100,000 to 150,000 clones, around three quarters of them seen just once. These data originate in a study of blood T cell repertoires in COVID-19. Study in general: There were acute and convalescent COVID-19 samples, and they came from the United States, Italy and Spain. PBMCs, B-cell-depleted T cells, or T cells were the source of the cDNA or gDNA that made up the material.

The CDR3 totals 14 residues. The germline V gene encodes CDR1 SEHNR and CDR2 FQNEAQ (reference sequence). Trimming removed 1 base from V and 1 base from J, with 7 bases in between. The sample taken for sequencing was peripheral blood. The TCR was taken from a man in his forties or fifties with active or convalescent COVID-19. The rearrangement links TRBV7-9 to TRBJ1-1; D is unresolved. The CDR3 region has the DNA TGTGCCAGCAGCTTAGGATCGGGGAACACTGAAGCTTTCTTT. Encoded protein: CASSLGSGNTEAFF.